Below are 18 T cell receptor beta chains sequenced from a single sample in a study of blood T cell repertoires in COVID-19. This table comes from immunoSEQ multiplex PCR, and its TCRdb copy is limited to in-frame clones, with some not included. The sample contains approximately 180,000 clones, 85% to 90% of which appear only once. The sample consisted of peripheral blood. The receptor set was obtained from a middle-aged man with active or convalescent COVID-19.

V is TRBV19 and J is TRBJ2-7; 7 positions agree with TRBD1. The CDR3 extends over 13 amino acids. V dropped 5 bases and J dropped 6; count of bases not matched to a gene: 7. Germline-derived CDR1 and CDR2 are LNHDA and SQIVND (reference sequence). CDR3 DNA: TGTGCCAGTAGTCAGGGGACAGCGGTCGAGCAGTACTTC. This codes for CASSQGTAVEQYF.

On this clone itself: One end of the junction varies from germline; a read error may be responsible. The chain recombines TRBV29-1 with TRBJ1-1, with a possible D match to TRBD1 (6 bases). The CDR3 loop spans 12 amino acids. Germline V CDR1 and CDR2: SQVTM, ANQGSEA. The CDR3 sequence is CSGETGFAEAFF. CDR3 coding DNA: TGCAGCGGTGAAACAGGGTTCGCTGAAGCTTTCTTT.

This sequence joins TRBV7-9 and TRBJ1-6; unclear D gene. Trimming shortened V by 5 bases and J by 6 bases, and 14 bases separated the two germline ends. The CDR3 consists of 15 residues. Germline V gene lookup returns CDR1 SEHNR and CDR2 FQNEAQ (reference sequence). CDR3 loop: CASSPPGIINSPLHF. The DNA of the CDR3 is TGTGCCAGCAGCCCCCCGGGGATTATTAATTCACCCCTCCACTTT.

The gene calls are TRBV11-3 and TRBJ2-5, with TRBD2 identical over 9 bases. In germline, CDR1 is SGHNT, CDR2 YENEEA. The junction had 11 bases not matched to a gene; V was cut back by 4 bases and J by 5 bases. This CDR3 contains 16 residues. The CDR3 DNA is TGTGCCAGCAGCTCGGTTCTAGCGGGAATAGGGGAGACCCAGTACTTC. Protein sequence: CASSSVLAGIGETQYF.

CDR3 nucleotides: TGTGCCAGCAGCCAGGGGCAGGGCTTAGCAGCTTTCTTT. Translating it yields CASSQGQGLAAFF. The chain has TRBV14 and TRBJ1-1; TRBD1 might be the D (5 bases). The CDR3 totals 13 residues. V shed 3 bases and J shed 10 bases, with 15 bases lying between them. Germline assignment: CDR1 SGHDN and CDR2 FVKESK. The whole variable domain, filled in from reference TRBV14 and TRBJ1-1, reads EAGVTQFPSHSVIEKGQTVTLRCDPISGHDNLYWYRRVMGKEIKFLLHFVKESKQDESGMPNNRFLAERTGGTYSTLKVQPAELEDSGVYFCASSQGQGLAAFFGQGTRLTVV.

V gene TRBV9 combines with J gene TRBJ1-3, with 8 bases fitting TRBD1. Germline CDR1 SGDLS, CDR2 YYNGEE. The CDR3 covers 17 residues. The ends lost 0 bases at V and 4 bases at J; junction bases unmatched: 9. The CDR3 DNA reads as TGTGCCAGCAGCGTAGTCGGACAGGGAAAAGCGGGAAACACCATATATTTT. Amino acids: CASSVVGQGKAGNTIYF.

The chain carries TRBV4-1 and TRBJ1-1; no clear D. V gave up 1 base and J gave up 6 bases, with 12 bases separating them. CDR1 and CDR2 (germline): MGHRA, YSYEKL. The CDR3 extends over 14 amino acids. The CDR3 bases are TGCGCCAGCAGCCAAGGTTCAGGTAAAGCTGAAGCTTTCTTT. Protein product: CASSQGSGKAEAFF.

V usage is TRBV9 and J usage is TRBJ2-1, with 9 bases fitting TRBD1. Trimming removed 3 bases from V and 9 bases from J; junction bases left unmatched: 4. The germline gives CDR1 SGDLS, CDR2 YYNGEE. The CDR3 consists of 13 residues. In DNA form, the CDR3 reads TGTGCCAGCAGCGAACAGGGGGCCGGTGAGCAGTTCTTC. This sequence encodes CASSEQGAGEQFF.

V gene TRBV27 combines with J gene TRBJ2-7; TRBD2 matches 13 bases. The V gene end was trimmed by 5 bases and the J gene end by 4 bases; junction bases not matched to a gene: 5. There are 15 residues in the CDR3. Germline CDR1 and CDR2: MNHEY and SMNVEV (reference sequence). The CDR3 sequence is CASSTWTSGSYEQYF. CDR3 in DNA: TGTGCCAGCAGTACGTGGACTAGCGGGAGTTACGAGCAGTACTTC.

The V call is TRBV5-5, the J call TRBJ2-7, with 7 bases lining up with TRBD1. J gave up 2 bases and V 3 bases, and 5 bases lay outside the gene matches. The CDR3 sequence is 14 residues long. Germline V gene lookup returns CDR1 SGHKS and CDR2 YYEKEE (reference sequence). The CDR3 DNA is TGTGCCAGCAGCTCCGGACAGGACCCCTACGAGCAGTACTTC. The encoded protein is CASSSGQDPYEQYF.

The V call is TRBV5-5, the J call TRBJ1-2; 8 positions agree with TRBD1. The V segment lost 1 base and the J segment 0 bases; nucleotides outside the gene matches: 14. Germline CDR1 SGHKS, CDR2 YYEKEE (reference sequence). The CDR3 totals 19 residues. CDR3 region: CASSLRQGRIQKSNYGYTF. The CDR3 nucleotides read TGTGCCAGCAGCTTGAGACAGGGGAGGATCCAAAAATCTAACTATGGCTACACCTTC. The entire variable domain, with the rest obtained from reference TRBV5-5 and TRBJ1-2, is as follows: DAGVTQSPTHLIKTRGQQVTLRCSPISGHKSVSWYQQVLGQGPQFIFQYYEKEERGRGNFPDRFSARQFPNYSSELNVNALLLGDSALYLCASSLRQGRIQKSNYGYTFGSGTRLTVV.

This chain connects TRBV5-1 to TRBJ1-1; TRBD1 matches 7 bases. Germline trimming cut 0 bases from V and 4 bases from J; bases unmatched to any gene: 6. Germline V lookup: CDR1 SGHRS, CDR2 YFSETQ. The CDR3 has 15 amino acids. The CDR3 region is CASSLVLGGSTEAFF. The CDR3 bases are TGCGCCAGCAGCTTGGTCCTAGGGGGCTCCACTGAAGCTTTCTTT.

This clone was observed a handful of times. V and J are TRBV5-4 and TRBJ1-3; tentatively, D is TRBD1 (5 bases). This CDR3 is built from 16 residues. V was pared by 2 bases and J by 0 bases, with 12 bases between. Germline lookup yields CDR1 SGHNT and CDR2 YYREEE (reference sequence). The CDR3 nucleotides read TGTGCCAGCAGCTTAAGTTCGGGGGGCTCTGGAAACACCATATATTTT. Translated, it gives CASSLSSGGSGNTIYF.

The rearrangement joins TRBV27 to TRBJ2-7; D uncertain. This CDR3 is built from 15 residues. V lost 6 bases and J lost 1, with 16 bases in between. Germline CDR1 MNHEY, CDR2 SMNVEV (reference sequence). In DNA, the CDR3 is TGTGCCAGCAGCCGATACAGAACCGATTCCTACGAGCAGTACTTC. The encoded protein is CASSRYRTDSYEQYF.

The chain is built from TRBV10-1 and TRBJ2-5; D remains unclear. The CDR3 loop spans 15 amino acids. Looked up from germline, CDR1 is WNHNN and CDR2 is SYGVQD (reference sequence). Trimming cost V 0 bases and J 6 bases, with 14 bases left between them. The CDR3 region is CASSESEGVGQTQYF. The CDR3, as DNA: TGCGCCAGCAGTGAGTCGGAAGGAGTGGGTCAGACCCAGTACTTC.

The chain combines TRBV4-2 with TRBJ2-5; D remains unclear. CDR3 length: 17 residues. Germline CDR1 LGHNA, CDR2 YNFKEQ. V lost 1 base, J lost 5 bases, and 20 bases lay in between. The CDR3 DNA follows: TGTGCCAGCAGCCAAGGCCGCGCTAGAGGTGGAGCTGAGACCCAGTACTTC. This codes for CASSQGRARGGAETQYF.

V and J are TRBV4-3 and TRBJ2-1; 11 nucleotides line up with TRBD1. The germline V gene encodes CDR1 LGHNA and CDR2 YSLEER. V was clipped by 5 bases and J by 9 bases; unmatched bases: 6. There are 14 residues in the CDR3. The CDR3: CASSSRTGGGEQFF. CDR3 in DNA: TGCGCCAGCAGCTCCCGGACAGGGGGCGGTGAGCAGTTCTTC.

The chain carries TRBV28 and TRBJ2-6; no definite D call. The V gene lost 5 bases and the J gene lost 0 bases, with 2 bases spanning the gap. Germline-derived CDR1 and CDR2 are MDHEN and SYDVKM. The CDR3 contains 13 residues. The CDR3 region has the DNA TGTGCCAGCAGTCTCTCTGGGGCCAACGTCCTGACTTTC. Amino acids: CASSLSGANVLTF. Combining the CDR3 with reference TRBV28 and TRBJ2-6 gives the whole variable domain DVKVTQSSRYLVKRTGEKVFLECVQDMDHENMFWYRQDPGLGLRLIYFSYDVKMKEKGDIPEGYSVSREKKERFSLILESASTNQTSMYLCASSLSGANVLTFGAGSRLTVL.